The 9 T cell receptor beta chains below were found in one sample sequenced in a study of PD-1 blockade in classical Hodgkin lymphoma. The time point: cycle 4 day 1 (C4D1), after less than 7 weeks of nivolumab. All patients relapsed after autologous stem cell transplantation, and brentuximab vedotin exposure varied. Isolated CD8+ T cells were derived from thawed PBMCs through magnetic negative selection. Generated by immunoSEQ multiplex PCR, the TCRdb table keeps only in-frame clones and is missing some. The top ten clones hold approximately 28% of a sample with fewer than 10,000 clones, roughly 80% of them seen once. Sequencing was performed on CD8+ T cells from blood, taken before the fourth cycle of nivolumab. Receptors originate from a human donor with classical Hodgkin lymphoma.

The chain links TRBV5-4 to TRBJ2-7; D gene uncertain. The germline V gene encodes CDR1 SGHNT and CDR2 YYREEE (reference sequence). V was trimmed by 1 base and J by 0 bases, leaving 14 bases between them. The CDR3 has 16 amino acids. The CDR3 region is CASSLRPRINSYEQYF. CDR3 DNA: TGTGCCAGCAGCTTGAGACCTAGGATCAACTCCTACGAGCAGTACTTC.

In its sample, this clone was seen a few times. This sequence joins TRBV6-4 and TRBJ1-6; the D is unclear. CDR3 length: 14 amino acids. Germline V gene lookup returns CDR1 MRHNA and CDR2 SNTAGT. Between the trimmed V and J ends, which lost 8 bases and 7 bases, there was a span of 15 bases. The CDR3 sequence: CASRMDLSNSPLHF. The CDR3 DNA reads TGTGCCAGCCGAATGGACCTCTCCAATTCACCCCTCCACTTT.

CDR3 protein: CASSQGLAGIYTGELFF. The CDR3 coding sequence is TGCGCCAGCAGCCAAGGACTAGCGGGGATCTACACCGGGGAGCTGTTTTTT. The chain uses TRBV5-1 and TRBJ2-2; 12 positions match TRBD2. With 4 bases clipped from V and 3 bases from J, the junction kept 7 bases outside the gene matches. CDR1 is SGHRS, CDR2 YFSETQ, per germline. CDR3 length equals 17 residues. The full variable domain, completed using reference TRBV5-1 and TRBJ2-2, is KAGVTQTPRYLIKTRGQQVTLSCSPISGHRSVSWYQQTPGQGLQFLFEYFSETQRNKGNFPGRFSGRQFSNSRSEMNVSTLELGDSALYLCASSQGLAGIYTGELFFGEGSRLTVL.

This chain uses TRBV9 with TRBJ2-3, with 8 bases identical to TRBD2. Germline CDR1 is SGDLS and CDR2 is YYNGEE. This CDR3 is built from 15 residues. J lost 6 bases, V lost 3 bases, and 9 bases had no gene match. Here the CDR3 reads CASSATTGGMDTQYF. The CDR3 DNA follows: TGTGCCAGCAGCGCCACGACGGGAGGGATGGATACGCAGTATTTT.

The chain carries TRBV29-1 and TRBJ2-1; 9 bases agree with TRBD2. Germline V CDR1 and CDR2: SQVTM, ANQGSEA. The CDR3 consists of 14 residues. V dropped 8 bases and J dropped 4; count of bases not matched to a gene: 9. The CDR3 bases are TGCAGCCCGAAGCTAGCGGGGAATTACAATGAGCAGTTCTTC. Its protein product is CSPKLAGNYNEQFF.

This chain links TRBV2 with TRBJ1-1, with unresolved D. This CDR3 is 12 amino acids long. The ends were cut back, 7 bases at V and 3 bases at J, with 9 bases in the middle. Germline lookup yields CDR1 SNHLY and CDR2 FYNNEI. This CDR3 reads CASIVWDTEAFF. The CDR3 DNA sequence: TGTGCCAGCATTGTATGGGACACTGAAGCTTTCTTT.

This clone was seen once. The chain employs TRBV10-2 and TRBJ2-2; no clear D. This CDR3 spans 15 amino acids. Per the germline V gene, CDR1 is WSHSY and CDR2 is SAAADI. With 3 bases removed from V and 2 bases from J, the gap between germline ends came to 10 bases. The CDR3 region has the DNA TGCGCCAGCAGTGATTGGGCTAGAAACACCGGGGAGCTGTTTTTT. Translation gives CASSDWARNTGELFF.

The chain links TRBV6-1 to TRBJ2-5, with 9 bases matching TRBD2. CDR1 and CDR2 from the germline V gene are MNHNS and SASEGT. The ends lost 2 bases at V and 5 bases at J; junction bases unmatched: 9. This CDR3 region has 16 residues. CDR3 sequence (DNA): TGTGCCAGCAGTGAAAAAACTAGCGGGTTGGGGGAGACCCAGTACTTC. This codes for CASSEKTSGLGETQYF.

The chain joins TRBV27 to TRBJ1-4; a weak D match, TRBD1 (6 bases). The CDR3 extends over 15 amino acids. CDR1 and CDR2 (germline): MNHEY, SMNVEV (reference sequence). The V end lost 5 bases, the J end lost 4 bases, and 14 bases lay between the germline ends. CDR3 sequence reads: CASSATGYGNEKLFF. The CDR3 DNA is TGTGCCAGCAGTGCCACAGGGTATGGTAATGAAAAACTGTTTTTT.